The T cell receptor beta chain described here comes from a study of cytomegalovirus exposure and HLA in healthy donors (dated by TCRdb to about 2017). Study-wide context: An earlier analysis of roughly 610 of the donors reported approximately 280 Gb of sequence data and around 120 million unique TCR beta sequences obtained from roughly 170 million T cells. Of the 350 to 400 genotyped donors, approximately 80% fell in the genetic ancestry cluster associated with self-reported Caucasian donors. An early release that covered fewer than 800 HLA-typed donors contained approximately 300 gigabases of sequencing data and around 85 million unique TCR sequences. Four or five DR-DQ haplotypes were treated as single units for association and clustering because of strong linkage in the cohort. To decide whether each TCR beta V gene segment behaved as functional or pseudogenic, an earlier analysis of some 540 of the donors relied on high-throughput TCR beta sequencing. Alongside the repertoire data, information on donor age, sex, ethnicity and CMV serostatus was compiled. In a later genetic analysis, genome-wide SNP genotypes for 398 of the 666 donors were used, and that subset was treated as a discovery cohort. Using immunosequencing, the study profiled T cell repertoires from approximately 700 subjects and related those repertoires to cytomegalovirus serostatus. All discovery cohort repertoires had been generated using a single sequencing platform. Besides the first cohort of more than 650 subjects, a separate validation cohort made up of roughly 120 different subjects was used. High-throughput TCR immunosequencing, statistical association of individual TCRs with disease status, and machine learning were combined to predict cytomegalovirus infection status. On average, around 200,000 unique TCR beta nucleotide sequences were sequenced per donor among a few hundred genotyped donors of the cohort, with about 17% of those sequences being non-productive. Both class I and class II loci were covered by HLA typing, at four-digit resolution. The aim of the study was to test whether cataloging public T cell receptors could identify signatures of past pathogen exposure. A later analysis re-analyzed previously published TCR beta repertoires from roughly 600 donors and added high-resolution HLA genotyping to study TCR occurrence patterns. Rather than using new phenotypic data, the later analysis identified candidate immune exposures from TCR beta sequences and from how often those sequences occurred across donors. Typing coverage varied by locus: about 629-630 donors for A, B, C, DRB1 and DQB1; more than 500 for DQA1; over 600 for DPA1; around 450 for DPB1. Summary of the overall study and its limitations: About 15 rarely observed V segments, including chromosome 9 orphons, were excluded from the earlier analysis of some 590 of the donors because counts were too low. Some IMGT-functional V segments, including TRBV6-2 and TRBV6-3, could not be told apart with the 87-base-pair reads, so those segments were excluded. According to the authors, the approach could potentially be generalized to other disease states and immunological phenotypes. At a false discovery rate of 0.05, a later analysis linked approximately 18,000 TCR beta sequences to specific HLA alleles. Correlated functional status among segregating V segments might be attributable to linkage disequilibrium, but an unknown experimental factor could not be ruled out. Immune exposure information for the cohort was limited to CMV serostatus. In a later analysis, the rate of TCR association differed among HLA loci, with DRB1 alleles having the most associated TCRs and HLA-C alleles having the fewest. In an earlier analysis of about 540 of the donors, most TCR beta V segments were observed in productive rearrangements about 87% or about 30% of the time, broadly matching IMGT annotations. Most CMV-associated TCR beta chains appeared to be HLA-restricted in a later analysis, and the HLA associations seemed to be driven largely by CMV exposure. Because HLA typing was missing for some donors at each locus, association tests included only the typed subset. According to a later genetic analysis, donors in an Asian-associated ancestry cluster had fewer N-insertions in productive TCRs than the approximately 650-donor mean. Sequencing depth was assumed to be roughly uniform across donors in the presence/absence analyses, though that assumption may not hold. A group of highly shared sequence variants was considered likely to be a technical artifact of the sequencing pipeline. While some public TCRs were present in many individuals, most TCR sequences turned up only very rarely across donors. The study listed 164 TCR beta chains as associated with cytomegalovirus. Several of the top co-occurrence clusters appeared to be linked to parvovirus B19, influenza, CMV and Epstein-Barr virus, according to a later analysis. Assigning TCR associations to individual alleles was difficult when HLA alleles, especially DR and DQ, strongly co-occurred. In a later analysis, HLA-associated TCR beta chains were found to be more clonally expanded and to have lower generation probabilities than equally common non-associated chains. A further reported finding was that TCR beta sequences accurately predicted the HLA-A and HLA-B alleles for most subjects in the first cohort. A later genetic analysis associated a missense DCLRE1C variant with V-gene and J-gene trimming of TCR beta chains, and an independent cohort replicated the association. Three of the identified cytomegalovirus-associated TCR beta chains were confirmed in vitro to be specific for cytomegalovirus antigens. In this cohort, only TCR beta chains were sequenced, and detectable features were limited by the absence of alpha or paired-chain data. The classifier was reported to diagnose cytomegalovirus status with high specificity and sensitivity in both the original cohort and the validation cohort.

The cohort consisted of some 730 healthy bone marrow donors. All cohort members were sampled while nominally healthy, although unrecorded immune exposures were likely present. The donor was CMV seronegative and belonged to the group of over 300 seronegative cohort members. Each donor provided a peripheral blood sample, and peripheral blood mononuclear cells were used for TCR beta sequencing. The Qiagen DNeasy Blood Extraction Kit was used to extract genomic DNA from the blood cell samples. Library prep was done by the immunoSEQ multiplex PCR assay. For the multiplex PCR, a mixture combining 60 forward primers for TCR Vbeta segments and 13 reverse primers for TCR Jbeta segments was used. The CDR3 region of rearranged TCR beta genes was amplified from genomic DNA with a multiplex PCR assay. On the Illumina HiSeq System, the amplified TCR beta libraries were sequenced as 87-base-pair reads. Per the authors' processing: A later analysis tallied roughly 76 million unique TCR beta chains across the 700 or so repertoires, and approximately 12 million of those chains were shared by two or more donors. To remove PCR and sequencing errors, raw reads were error-corrected and collapsed into unique sequences using a nearest-neighbor algorithm that merged closely related sequences. Alignment of CDR3 sequences to IMGT reference sequences was used to assign V, D and J gene segments. For a sequence to be retained, a match of at least six nucleotides was required to both a V gene segment and a J gene segment. A rearrangement counted as productive if the CDR3 had no stop codons and remained in frame with V and J, and every other rearrangement counted as non-productive. CDR3 was defined according to IMGT convention as the region running from the second conserved V-encoded cysteine to the conserved J-encoded phenylalanine. The earlier analysis of about 560 of the donors excluded any sequence lacking an unambiguous match to a single V gene segment. In an earlier analysis of several hundred of the donors, V segments were called functional above 56.7% productive rearrangements and were called segregating when the between-donor standard deviation exceeded 5%. A statistical classification framework was built to diagnose cytomegalovirus status from the catalog of TCR beta chain sequences. A later analysis assigned V and J genes by comparing TCR nucleotide sequences with IMGT/GENE-DB human TR gene sequences. Using the TCRdist pipeline, a later analysis assigned CDR3 sequences along with most-parsimonious VDJ recombination scenarios. In a later analysis, each TCR beta chain was defined by its CDR3 amino acid sequence together with its V-gene family, and reads lacking a unique V-gene family were excluded. A later analysis removed over 500 highly shared, low-generation-probability nucleotide sequences to deal with suspected cross-contamination and a sequencing artifact. In a later analysis, a clonal expansion index was calculated for each public chain from normalized within-repertoire ranks of inferred template counts. In a later analysis, generation probabilities were computed using a VDJ recombination model fitted to out-of-frame rearrangements, and the results were checked against IGoR. A later analysis scored TCR-TCR, TCR-HLA and TCR-CMV co-occurrence with hypergeometric tests, applying a repertoire-size bias correction to TCR pairs. A later analysis estimated false discovery rates by permuting HLA or CMV assignments 20 times. In a later analysis, co-occurring TCRs were grouped using DBSCAN, with TCRdist sequence similarity added in when clustering inside HLA-allele-positive subsets. Repertoires with fewer than 30,000 or more than 120,000 public chains, plus five repertoires with anomalous nucleotide sharing, were excluded from co-occurrence clustering. The clones in this table, taken by TCRdb from immuneACCESS, are in-frame only. Not every clone is retained; where verified, under half of the shortfall comes from an unresolved V gene, and the cause of the rest is unknown. V and J calls plus clone size are reproduced from that table; the DNA served to infer D and trimming. This sample holds 150,000 to 200,000 clones; 84% were observed only once. Around 0.24% of the sample goes to the ten largest clones.

The CDR3 spans 15 residues, from the cysteine through the phenylalanine. Here the CDR3 DNA is all that survives: 45 bases in frame from base 1. Here V drops 4 bases and J drops 5 bases, and the junction holds 9 bases not matched to any gene. The CDR1 and CDR2 encoded by the germline V gene are SGHRS and YFSETQ. Details on this clone: Its recognized antigen is unknown. One base away there is no much larger clone; base qualities are not given.

The receptor chain draws on TRBV5-1 and TRBJ2-7; 10 central nucleotides agree with TRBD2. This receptor was identified in a boy younger than 18 in good health and CMV-seronegative. Specimen: PBMCs. The CDR3 in this case is CASSPLAGGMNEQYF. Read as DNA, the sequence is TGCGCCAGCAGCCCATTAGCGGGAGGAATGAACGAGCAGTACTTC.